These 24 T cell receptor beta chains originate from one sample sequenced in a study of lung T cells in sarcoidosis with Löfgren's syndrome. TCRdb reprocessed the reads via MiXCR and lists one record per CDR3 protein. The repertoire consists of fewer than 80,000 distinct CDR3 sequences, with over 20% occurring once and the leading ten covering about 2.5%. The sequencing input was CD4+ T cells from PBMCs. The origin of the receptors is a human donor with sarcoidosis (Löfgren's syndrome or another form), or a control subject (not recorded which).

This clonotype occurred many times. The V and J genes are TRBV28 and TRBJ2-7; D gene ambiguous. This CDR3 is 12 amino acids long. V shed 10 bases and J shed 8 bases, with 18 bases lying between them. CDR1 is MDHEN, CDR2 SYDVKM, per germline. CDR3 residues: CATQLPGLKQYF. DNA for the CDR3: TGTGCCACACAGCTTCCCGGGCTCAAGCAGTACTTC.

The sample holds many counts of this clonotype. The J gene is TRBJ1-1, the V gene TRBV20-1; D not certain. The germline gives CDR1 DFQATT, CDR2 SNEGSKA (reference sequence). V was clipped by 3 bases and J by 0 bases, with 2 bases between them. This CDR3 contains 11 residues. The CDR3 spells CSARLNTEAFF. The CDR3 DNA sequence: TGCAGTGCTAGGTTGAACACTGAAGCTTTCTTT.

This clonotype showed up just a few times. As DNA, the CDR3 is TGTGCCAGTAGCCCTCGAGCTCGTTCGGCTAACTATGGCTACACCTTC. Translated, it gives CASSPRARSANYGYTF. The chain joins TRBV19 to TRBJ1-2, with unresolved D. V was pared by 6 bases and J by 0 bases, with 17 bases between. Germline loops: CDR1 LNHDA, CDR2 SQIVND (reference sequence). The CDR3 has 16 residues.

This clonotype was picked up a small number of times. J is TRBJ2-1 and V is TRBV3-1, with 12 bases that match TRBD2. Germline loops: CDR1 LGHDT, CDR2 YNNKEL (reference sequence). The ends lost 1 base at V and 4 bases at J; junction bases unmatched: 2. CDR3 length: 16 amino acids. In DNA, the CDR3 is TGTGCCAGCAGCCAAGGAGGACTAGCGGGATACAATGAGCAGTTCTTC. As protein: CASSQGGLAGYNEQFF.

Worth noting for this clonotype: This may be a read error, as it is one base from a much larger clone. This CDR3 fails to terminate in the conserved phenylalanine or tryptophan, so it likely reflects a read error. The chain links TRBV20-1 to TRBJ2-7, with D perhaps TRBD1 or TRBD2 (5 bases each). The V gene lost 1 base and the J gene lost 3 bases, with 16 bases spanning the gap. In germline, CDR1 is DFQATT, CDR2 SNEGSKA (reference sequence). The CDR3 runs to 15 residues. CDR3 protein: CSARGQIGALYEQYS. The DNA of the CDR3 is TGCAGTGCTAGAGGACAGATCGGGGCCCTCTACGAGCAGTACTCC.

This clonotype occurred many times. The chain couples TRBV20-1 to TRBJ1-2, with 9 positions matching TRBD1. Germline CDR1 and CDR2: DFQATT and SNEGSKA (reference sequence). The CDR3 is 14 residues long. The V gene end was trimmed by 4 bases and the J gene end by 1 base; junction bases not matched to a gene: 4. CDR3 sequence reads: CSANRGQGNYGYTF. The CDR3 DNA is TGCAGTGCTAATCGGGGACAGGGTAACTATGGCTACACCTTC.

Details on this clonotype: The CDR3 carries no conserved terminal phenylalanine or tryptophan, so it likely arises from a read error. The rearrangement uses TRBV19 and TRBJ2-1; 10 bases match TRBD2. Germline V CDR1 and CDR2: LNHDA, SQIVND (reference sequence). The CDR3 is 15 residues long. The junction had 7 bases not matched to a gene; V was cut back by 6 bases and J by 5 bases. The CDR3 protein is CASRKGTSENNEQFL. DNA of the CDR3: TGTGCCAGTAGAAAGGGGACTAGCGAGAACAATGAGCAGTTCCTC.

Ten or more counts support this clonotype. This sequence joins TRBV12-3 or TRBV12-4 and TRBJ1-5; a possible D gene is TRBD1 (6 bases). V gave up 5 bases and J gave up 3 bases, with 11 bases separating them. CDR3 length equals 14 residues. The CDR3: CASSVTGVNQPQHF. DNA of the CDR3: TGTGCCAGCAGTGTGACAGGTGTCAATCAGCCCCAGCATTTT.

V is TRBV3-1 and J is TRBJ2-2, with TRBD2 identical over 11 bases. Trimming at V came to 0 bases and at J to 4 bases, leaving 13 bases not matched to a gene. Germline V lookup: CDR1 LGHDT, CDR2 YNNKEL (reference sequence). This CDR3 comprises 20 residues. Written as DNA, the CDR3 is TGTGCCAGCAGCCAAGAAATAGCGGGAGGGTCGGCGTTTAGCACCGGGGAGCTGTTTTTT. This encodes CASSQEIAGGSAFSTGELFF.

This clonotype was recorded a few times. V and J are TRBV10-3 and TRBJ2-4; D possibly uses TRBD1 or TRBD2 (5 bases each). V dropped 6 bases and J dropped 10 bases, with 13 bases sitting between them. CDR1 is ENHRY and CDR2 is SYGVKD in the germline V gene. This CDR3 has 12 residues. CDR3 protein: CAIRGGDAIQYF. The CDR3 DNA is TGTGCCATCAGGGGTGGGGACGCTATTCAGTACTTC.

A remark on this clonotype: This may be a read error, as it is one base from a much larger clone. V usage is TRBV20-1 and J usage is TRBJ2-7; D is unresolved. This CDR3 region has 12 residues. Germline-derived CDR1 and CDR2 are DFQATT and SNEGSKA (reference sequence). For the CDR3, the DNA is TGCAGTGCTAGAGGTGGAACCTACGAGCGGTACTTC. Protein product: CSARGGTYERYF.

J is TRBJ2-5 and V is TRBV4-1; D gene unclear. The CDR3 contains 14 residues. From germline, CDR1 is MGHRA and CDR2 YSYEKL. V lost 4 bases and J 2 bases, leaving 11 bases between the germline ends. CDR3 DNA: TGCGCCAGCAGCCGATTACAGCTACAAGAGACCCAGTACTTC. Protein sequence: CASSRLQLQETQYF.

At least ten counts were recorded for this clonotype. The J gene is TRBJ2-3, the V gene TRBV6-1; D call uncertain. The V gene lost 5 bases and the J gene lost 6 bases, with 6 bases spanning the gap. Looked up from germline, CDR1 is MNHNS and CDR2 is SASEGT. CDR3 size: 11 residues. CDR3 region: CASSTGDTQYF. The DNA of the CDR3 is TGTGCCAGCAGTACTGGGGATACGCAGTATTTT.

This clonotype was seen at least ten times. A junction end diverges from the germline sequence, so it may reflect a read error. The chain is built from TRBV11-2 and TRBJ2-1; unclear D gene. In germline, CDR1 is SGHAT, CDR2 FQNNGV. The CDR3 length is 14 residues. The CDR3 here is CASSLGSSYNEQFF. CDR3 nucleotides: TGCGCCAGCAGCTTGGGTAGCTCCTACAATGAGCAGTTCTTC.

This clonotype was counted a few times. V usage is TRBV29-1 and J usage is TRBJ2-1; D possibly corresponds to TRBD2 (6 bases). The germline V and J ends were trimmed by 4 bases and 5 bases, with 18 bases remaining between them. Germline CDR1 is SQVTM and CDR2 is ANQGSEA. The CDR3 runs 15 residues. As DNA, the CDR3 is TGCAGCGTTGTGGGGGGAGGTCGAGGTCACAATGAGCAGTTCTTC. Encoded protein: CSVVGGGRGHNEQFF.

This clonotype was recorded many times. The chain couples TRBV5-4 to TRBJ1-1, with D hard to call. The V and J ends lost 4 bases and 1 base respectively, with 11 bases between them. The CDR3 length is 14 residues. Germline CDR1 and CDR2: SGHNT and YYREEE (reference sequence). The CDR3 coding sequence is TGTGCCAGCAGCCCACAGCACCGGAACACTGAAGCTTTCTTT. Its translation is CASSPQHRNTEAFF.

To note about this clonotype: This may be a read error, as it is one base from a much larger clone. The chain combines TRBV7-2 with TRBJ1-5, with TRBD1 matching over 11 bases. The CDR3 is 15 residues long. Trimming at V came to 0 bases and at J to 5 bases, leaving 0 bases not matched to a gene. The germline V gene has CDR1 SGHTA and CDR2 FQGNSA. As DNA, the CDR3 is TGTGCCAGCAGCTTAGCGGACAGGGGGCATCAGCCCCAGCATTTT. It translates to CASSLADRGHQPQHF.

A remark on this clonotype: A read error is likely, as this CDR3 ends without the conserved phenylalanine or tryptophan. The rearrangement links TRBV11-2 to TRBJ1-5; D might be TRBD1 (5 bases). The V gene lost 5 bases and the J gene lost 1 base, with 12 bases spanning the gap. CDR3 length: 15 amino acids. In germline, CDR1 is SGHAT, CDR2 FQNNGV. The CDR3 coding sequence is TGTGCCAGCAGCCTCGGGACGAAAAGCAATCAGCCCCAGCATCTT. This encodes CASSLGTKSNQPQHL.

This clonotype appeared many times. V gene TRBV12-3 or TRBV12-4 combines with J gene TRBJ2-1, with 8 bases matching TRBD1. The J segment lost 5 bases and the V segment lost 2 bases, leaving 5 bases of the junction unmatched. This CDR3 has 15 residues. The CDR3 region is CASSLRQGNHNEQFF. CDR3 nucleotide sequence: TGTGCCAGCAGTTTAAGACAGGGGAACCACAATGAGCAGTTCTTC.

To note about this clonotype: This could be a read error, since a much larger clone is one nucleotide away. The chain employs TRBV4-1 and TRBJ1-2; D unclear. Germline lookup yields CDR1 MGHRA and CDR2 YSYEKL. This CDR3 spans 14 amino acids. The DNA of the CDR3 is TGCGCCAGCAGCCAAGACGGGCATCACTATGGCTACGCCTTC. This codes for CASSQDGHHYGYAF.

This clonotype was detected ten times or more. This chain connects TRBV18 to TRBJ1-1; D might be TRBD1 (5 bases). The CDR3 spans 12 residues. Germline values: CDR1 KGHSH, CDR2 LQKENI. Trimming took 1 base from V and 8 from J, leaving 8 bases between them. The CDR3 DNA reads TGTGCCAGCTCACCACGGGAGGGGGAAGCTTTCTTT. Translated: CASSPREGEAFF.

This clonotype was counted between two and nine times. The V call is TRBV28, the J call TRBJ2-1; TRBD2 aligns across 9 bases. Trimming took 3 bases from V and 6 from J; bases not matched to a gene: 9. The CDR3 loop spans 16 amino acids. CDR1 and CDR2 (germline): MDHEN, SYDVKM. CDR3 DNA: TGTGCCAGCAGTTTCTCCCTCCTAGCGGGGACCAATGAGCAGTTCTTC. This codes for CASSFSLLAGTNEQFF.

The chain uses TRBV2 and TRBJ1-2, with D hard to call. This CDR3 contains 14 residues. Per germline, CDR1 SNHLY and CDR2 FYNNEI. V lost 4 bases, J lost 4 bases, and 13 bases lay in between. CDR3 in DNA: TGTGCCAGCAGTGCCGTCATAGTAGGCTATGGCTACACCTTC. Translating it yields CASSAVIVGYGYTF.

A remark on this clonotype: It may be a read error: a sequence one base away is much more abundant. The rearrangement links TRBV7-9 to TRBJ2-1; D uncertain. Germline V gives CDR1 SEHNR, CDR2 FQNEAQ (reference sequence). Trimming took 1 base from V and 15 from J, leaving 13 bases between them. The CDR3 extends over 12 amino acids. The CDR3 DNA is TGTGCCAGCAGCTTAGAAGGATGGCACCGGTTCTTC. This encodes CASSLEGWHRFF.